This TCR beta chain was identified during a study of CXCR3-negative and CXCR3-positive naive CD8 T cells (dated by TCRdb to 2018 to 2020). Describing the broader study: In total, some 130 million TRB reads were obtained, or roughly 1.5 +/- 0.3 million reads per library. The diversity and physicochemical repertoire analyses included roughly ten donors pooled from two independent experiments. Naive subsets from 5 or 6 donors and memory cells from 3 donors were included in the TRBV-TRBJ cluster analysis.

Sequences DFQATT (CDR1) and SNEGSKA (CDR2) are obtained from the germline V gene (reference sequence). Measured from the cysteine to the phenylalanine, the CDR3 is 18 residues long. DNA was not recorded. To note about this clonotype: Its antigen remains unidentified.

On the study overall, not on this receptor specifically: TRBV-TRBJ usage was similar between naive CXCR3-negative and CXCR3-positive cells from the same donor, while memory cells showed distinct patterns. Because surface CD5, which has been linked to self-reactivity in mice, was comparable between naive subsets, TCR interaction strength was also inferred from TRB CDR3 physicochemical properties. Comparably high repertoire diversity was found in both naive subsets, whereas much lower repertoire diversity was found in memory CD8+ T cells. Freshly isolated PBMCs were used for most assays because CXCR3 expression partially decreased after cryopreservation. TRB CDR3s from CXCR3-positive naive cells showed higher hydrophobicity (lower Kidera factor 4), lower energy, and higher strength and volume indices than CXCR3-negative naive cells.

The sequencing machine was a NextSeq 550. The Human TCR Profiling Kit (MiLaboratory) was used to make UMI-labeled 5' RACE TRB cDNA libraries. cDNA synthesis used the entire amount of extracted RNA, and PCR amplification then used the entire amount of cDNA produced. Libraries were prepared in parallel using an identical number of PCR cycles. Turning to the authors' computational methods: MIGEC and MiXCR extracted about 48,000 +/- 9,800 unique UMI-labeled TRB cDNA molecules per library, requiring at least two reads per UMI. An average of around 40,000 +/- 10,000 functional in-frame TRB CDR3 nucleotide clonotypes without stop codons was found per library. Diversity metrics, including normalized Shannon-Wiener and Chao1, were computed in VDJtools after downsampling to 5000 UMI-labeled TRB molecules per sample. VDJtools was used to calculate clonotype-size-weighted physicochemical properties of the central five CDR3 residues, namely interaction energy, strength, volume and Kidera factor 4. Each entry corresponds to one CDR3 protein sequence from reads that TCRdb reprocessed, and DNA is not given. These V and J calls originate from TCRdb's pipeline instead of the authors' own analysis. For this sample, the table gives 100,000 to 150,000 distinct CDR3 sequences. The ten largest clones add up to 0.29% of the sample.

For each CD8+ T cell subset, flow sorting was done in triplicate, and under 350,000 cells per subset went directly into RLT lysis buffer. Naive CD8+ T cells were defined stringently as CD45RO-CCR7+CD27+CD95- to exclude memory contaminants. Standard density gradient centrifugation was used to isolate peripheral blood mononuclear cells from buffy coats. A FACSAria III was used to flow-sort naive CD8+ T cells into CXCR3-negative and CXCR3-positive populations. An RNeasy Mini Kit was used to extract total RNA from the sorted cells. The sample was naive CXCR3- CD8+ T cells from blood. What this sample's cell subset or site label stands for: CD45RO-CCR7+CD27+CD95- naive CD8+ T cells lacking CXCR3 (TNR3-). The rearranged chain carries TRBV20-1 and TRBJ2-3; no DNA is available, so the TRBD2 call from TCRdb remains unchecked. This receptor was identified in a human donor in good health. Some clones in this sample may be carry-over from other donors' samples. The CDR3 corresponds to CSARDTVLLADVTDTQYF.